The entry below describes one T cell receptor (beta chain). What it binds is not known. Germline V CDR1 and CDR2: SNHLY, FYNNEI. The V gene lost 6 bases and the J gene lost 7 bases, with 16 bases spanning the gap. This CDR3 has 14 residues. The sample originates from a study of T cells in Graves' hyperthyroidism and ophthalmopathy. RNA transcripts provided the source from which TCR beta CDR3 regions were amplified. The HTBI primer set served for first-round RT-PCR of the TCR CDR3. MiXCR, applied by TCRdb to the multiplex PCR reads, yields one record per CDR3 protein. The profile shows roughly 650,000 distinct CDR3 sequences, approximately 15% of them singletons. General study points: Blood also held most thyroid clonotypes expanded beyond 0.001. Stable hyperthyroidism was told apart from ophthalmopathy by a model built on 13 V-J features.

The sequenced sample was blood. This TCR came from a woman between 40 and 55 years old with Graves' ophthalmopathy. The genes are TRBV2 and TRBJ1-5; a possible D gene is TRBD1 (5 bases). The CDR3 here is CASSKTGVWQPQHF. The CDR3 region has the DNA TGTGCCAGCAGCAAAACGGGGGTCTGGCAGCCCCAGCATTTT. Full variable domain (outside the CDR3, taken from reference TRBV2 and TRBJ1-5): EPEVTQTPSHQVTQMGQEVILRCVPISNHLYFYWYRQILGQKVEFLVSFYNNEISEKSEIFDDQFSVERPDGSNFTLKIRSTKLEDSAMYFCASSKTGVWQPQHFGDGTRLSIL.